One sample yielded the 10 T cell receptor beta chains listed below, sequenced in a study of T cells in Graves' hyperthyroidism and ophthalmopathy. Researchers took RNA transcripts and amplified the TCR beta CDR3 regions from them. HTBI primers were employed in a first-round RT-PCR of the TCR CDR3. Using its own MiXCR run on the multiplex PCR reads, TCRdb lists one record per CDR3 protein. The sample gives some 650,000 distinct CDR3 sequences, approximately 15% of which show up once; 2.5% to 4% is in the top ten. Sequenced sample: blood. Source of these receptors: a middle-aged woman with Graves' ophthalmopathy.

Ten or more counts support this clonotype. The CDR3, as DNA: TGTGCCAGCAGCCTTACAGGGCCGAAGGGCTACACCTTC. Translated: CASSLTGPKGYTF. The chain employs TRBV7-9 and TRBJ1-2; the D gene is possibly TRBD1 (6 bases). Germline CDR1 reads SEHNR; CDR2 reads FQNEAQ (reference sequence). This CDR3 has 13 residues. Trimming took 5 bases from V and 8 from J, leaving 15 bases between them.

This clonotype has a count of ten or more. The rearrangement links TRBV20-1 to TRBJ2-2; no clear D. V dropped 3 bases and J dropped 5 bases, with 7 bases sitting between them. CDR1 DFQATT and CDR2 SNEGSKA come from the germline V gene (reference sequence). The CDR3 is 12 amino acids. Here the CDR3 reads CSASRQTGELFF. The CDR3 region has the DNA TGCAGTGCTAGCAGACAAACCGGGGAGCTGTTTTTT.

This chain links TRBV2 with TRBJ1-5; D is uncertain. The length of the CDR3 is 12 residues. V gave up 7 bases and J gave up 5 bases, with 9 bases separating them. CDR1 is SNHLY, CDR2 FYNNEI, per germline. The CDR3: CASKGSDQPQHF. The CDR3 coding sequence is TGTGCCAGCAAAGGTTCAGATCAGCCCCAGCATTTT.

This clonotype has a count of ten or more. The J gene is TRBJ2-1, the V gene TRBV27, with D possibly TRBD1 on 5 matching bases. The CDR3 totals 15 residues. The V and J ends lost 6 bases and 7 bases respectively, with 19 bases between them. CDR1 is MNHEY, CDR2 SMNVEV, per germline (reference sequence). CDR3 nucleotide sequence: TGTGCCAGCAGCCCTGGAGTCAGGGCGAAGAATGAGCAGTTCTTC. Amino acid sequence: CASSPGVRAKNEQFF.

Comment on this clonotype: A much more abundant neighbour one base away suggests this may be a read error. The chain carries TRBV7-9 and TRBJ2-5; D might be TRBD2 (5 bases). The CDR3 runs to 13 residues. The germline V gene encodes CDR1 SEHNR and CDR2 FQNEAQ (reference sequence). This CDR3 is CASSSSGGETQCF. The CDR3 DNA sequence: TGTGCCAGCAGCTCTTCCGGTGGGGAGACCCAGTGCTTC.

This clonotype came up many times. The CDR3 sequence is CASSLVSYDSSYNEQFF. DNA for the CDR3: TGTGCCAGCAGTTTAGTTTCGTATGACAGCTCCTACAATGAGCAGTTCTTC. The V gene is TRBV12-3 or TRBV12-4, the J gene TRBJ2-1; D perhaps matches TRBD1 (5 bases). The V end lost 1 base, the J end lost 0 bases, and 13 bases lay between the germline ends. The CDR3 totals 17 residues.

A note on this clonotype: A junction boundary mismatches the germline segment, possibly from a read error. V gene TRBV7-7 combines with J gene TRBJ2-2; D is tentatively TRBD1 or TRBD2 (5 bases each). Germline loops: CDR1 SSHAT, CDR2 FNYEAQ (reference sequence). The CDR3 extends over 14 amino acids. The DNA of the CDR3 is TGTGCTAGCAGCCCCGGGGCGGTCACCGGGGAGCTGTTTTTT. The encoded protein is CASSPGAVTGELFF.

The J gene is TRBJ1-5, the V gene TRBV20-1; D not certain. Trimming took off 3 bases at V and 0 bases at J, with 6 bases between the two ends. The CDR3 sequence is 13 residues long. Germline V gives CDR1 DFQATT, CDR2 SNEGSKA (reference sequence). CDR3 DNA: TGCAGTGCTAGTCCGTCTAGCAATCAGCCCCAGCATTTT. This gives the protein CSASPSSNQPQHF.

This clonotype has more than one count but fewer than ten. CDR3 residues: CASSLVPEESQYF. DNA of the CDR3: TGTGCCAGCAGCCTCGTCCCCGAGGAGTCCCAGTACTTC. This chain connects TRBV5-6 to TRBJ2-5; D is unresolved. V gave up 4 bases and J gave up 9 bases, with 16 bases separating them. The CDR3 sequence is 13 residues long. The germline V gene has CDR1 SGHDT and CDR2 YYEEEE.

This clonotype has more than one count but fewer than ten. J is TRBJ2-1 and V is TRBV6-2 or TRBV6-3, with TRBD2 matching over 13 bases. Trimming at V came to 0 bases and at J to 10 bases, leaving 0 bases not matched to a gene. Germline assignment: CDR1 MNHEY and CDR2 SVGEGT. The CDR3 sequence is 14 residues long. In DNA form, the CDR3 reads TGTGCCAGCAGTTACTCGGGACTAGCGGGAGAGCAGTTCTTC. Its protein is CASSYSGLAGEQFF.